Listed here are 30 T cell receptor beta chains from one sample, sequenced in a study of blood T cell repertoires in COVID-19. The repertoire was sequenced with immunoSEQ multiplex PCR; TCRdb's copy has only in-frame clones and lacks some. In the table there are more than 70,000 clones, about three quarters of which are singletons. The sequencing input was peripheral blood. These receptor sequences come from a human donor in a cohort sampled during active COVID-19.

The chain links TRBV19 to TRBJ1-6, with a possible D match to TRBD1 (6 bases). V lost 3 bases to trimming and J lost 9 bases, with 12 bases between them. The CDR3 extends over 14 amino acids. Germline loops: CDR1 LNHDA, CDR2 SQIVND (reference sequence). The CDR3 loop reads CASSIGQGSSPLHF. The CDR3 DNA reads as TGTGCCAGTAGTATCGGTCAGGGGTCTTCACCCCTCCACTTT.

The V and J genes are TRBV7-3 and TRBJ1-5; tentatively, D is TRBD1 (6 bases). Germline V CDR1 and CDR2: SGHTA, FQGTGA. V lost 0 bases and J 6 bases, leaving 15 bases between the germline ends. The CDR3 consists of 16 residues. In DNA form, the CDR3 reads TGTGCCAGCAGCTTAACAGGCACACAGGGCTCTCAGCCCCAGCATTTT. Its protein product is CASSLTGTQGSQPQHF.

The J gene is TRBJ2-5, the V gene TRBV7-8; 10 bases align to TRBD2. Germline V CDR1 and CDR2: SGHVS, FQNEAQ. The CDR3 loop spans 16 amino acids. V trimming: 5 bases; J trimming: 5 bases; junction bases outside the gene matches: 11. In nucleotides, the CDR3 is TGTGCCAGCAGCCTCAGAGGACTAGCGGCGGGGGAGACCCAGTACTTC. It translates to CASSLRGLAAGETQYF.

The chain employs TRBV2 and TRBJ2-7; perhaps TRBD1 as D (6 bases). Trimming shortened V by 8 bases and J by 6 bases, and 17 bases separated the two germline ends. CDR3 length equals 13 residues. CDR1 SNHLY and CDR2 FYNNEI come from the germline V gene. DNA of the CDR3: TGTGCCAGCGGTGCAGGGGAATTGAGCGAGCAGTACTTC. Protein sequence: CASGAGELSEQYF. The full variable domain, completed using reference TRBV2 and TRBJ2-7, is EPEVTQTPSHQVTQMGQEVILRCVPISNHLYFYWYRQILGQKVEFLVSFYNNEISEKSEIFDDQFSVERPDGSNFTLKIRSTKLEDSAMYFCASGAGELSEQYFGPGTRLTVT.

The chain has TRBV2 and TRBJ1-1; D possibly corresponds to TRBD1 (6 bases). Germline loops: CDR1 SNHLY, CDR2 FYNNEI. Trimming took off 2 bases at V and 9 bases at J, with 19 bases between the two ends. The CDR3 sequence is 15 residues long. The CDR3 is CASSEQQGRVSKAFF. DNA of the CDR3: TGTGCCAGCAGTGAACAACAGGGTCGGGTATCTAAAGCTTTCTTT.

The chain is built from TRBV3-1 (or the pseudogene TRBV3-2) and TRBJ2-5, with D perhaps matching TRBD2 (6 bases). Per the germline V gene, CDR1 is LGHDT and CDR2 is YNNKEL (reference sequence). V lost 3 bases to trimming and J lost 0 bases, with 11 bases between them. The CDR3 totals 15 residues. The CDR3 DNA is TGTGCCAGCAGCCATCAAGCGGGCGACCAAGAGACCCAGTACTTC. This codes for CASSHQAGDQETQYF.

V is TRBV5-1 and J is TRBJ1-3; 8 bases fit TRBD1. The CDR3 contains 15 residues. J lost 5 bases, V lost 5 bases, and 9 bases had no gene match. Germline CDR1 reads SGHRS; CDR2 reads YFSETQ. The CDR3 sequence: CASSSDRGLRNTIYF. In DNA, the CDR3 is TGCGCCAGCAGTTCTGACAGGGGTCTGAGAAACACCATATATTTT.

This chain connects TRBV18 to TRBJ1-1, with 7 bases identical to TRBD1. CDR1 KGHSH and CDR2 LQKENI come from the germline V gene. This CDR3 comprises 14 residues. After removal of 3 bases from V and 0 bases from J, the junction contained 1 base not matched to a gene. CDR3 residues: CASSPDRLNTEAFF. The CDR3 DNA follows: TGTGCCAGCTCACCGGACAGGTTGAACACTGAAGCTTTCTTT.

This rearrangement joins TRBV6-6 to TRBJ2-1; D is possibly TRBD2 (6 bases). Germline CDR1 reads MNHNY; CDR2 reads SVGAGI (reference sequence). This CDR3 comprises 16 residues. Trimming left V 6 bases short and J 6 bases short, with 21 bases between. The CDR3 spells CASSPPGLGRSNEQFF. CDR3 in DNA: TGTGCCAGCAGCCCGCCCGGACTGGGGAGGTCCAATGAGCAGTTCTTC.

A few counts support this clone. The genes are TRBV5-1 and TRBJ1-6; TRBD1 matches 8 bases. Germline lookup yields CDR1 SGHRS and CDR2 YFSETQ. This CDR3 is 14 amino acids long. The ends lost 6 bases at V and 7 bases at J; junction bases unmatched: 6. The DNA for the CDR3 is TGCGCCAGCACCACATGGACAGGGAATTCACCCCTCCACTTT. Translated, it gives CASTTWTGNSPLHF.

The sample holds one count of this clone. The DNA of the CDR3 is TGTGCCAGCAGCTTAGCCAGGGACTACGAGCAGTACTTC. Residues: CASSLARDYEQYF. The chain carries TRBV7-2 and TRBJ2-7, with D possibly TRBD1 on 5 matching bases. V was clipped by 0 bases and J by 3 bases, with 6 bases between them. The CDR3 extends over 13 amino acids. In germline, CDR1 is SGHTA, CDR2 FQGNSA.

The V and J genes are TRBV5-6 and TRBJ1-3; a possible D gene is TRBD1 (6 bases). Germline V gene data show CDR1 as SGHDT and CDR2 as YYEEEE. This CDR3 has 15 amino acids. V gave up 2 bases and J gave up 1 base, with 10 bases separating them. Here the CDR3 reads CASSLQGPSGNTIYF. DNA of the CDR3: TGTGCCAGCAGCTTACAGGGTCCGTCTGGAAACACCATATATTTT.

This clone was seen only a few times. This chain joins TRBV7-3 and TRBJ2-7; D uncertain. The germline V gene has CDR1 SGHTA and CDR2 FQGTGA. CDR3 length: 13 amino acids. V dropped 6 bases and J dropped 1 base, with 10 bases sitting between them. In DNA form, the CDR3 reads TGTGCCAGCAGTTTCTCTCCTTCCTACGAGCAGTACTTC. It codes for CASSFSPSYEQYF.

The V gene is TRBV10-3, the J gene TRBJ1-2, with 7 bases fitting TRBD1. Trimming cost V 8 bases and J 4 bases; bases outside gene matches: 10. The CDR3 is 14 residues long. Germline assignment: CDR1 ENHRY and CDR2 SYGVKD. The chain's CDR3 is CAISGQASFYGYTF. The CDR3 DNA reads as TGTGCCATCTCCGGACAGGCGTCCTTCTATGGCTACACCTTC.

The chain combines TRBV21-1 with TRBJ1-5; no check of the table's D call, TRBD1, against the DNA was made. TRBV21-1 is shown as a pseudogene. CDR3 length: 15 residues. The CDR3 sequence is CASSKGTGGGQPQHF. The CDR3 DNA reads TGTGCCAGCAGCAAAGGGACAGGGGGCGGTCAGCCCCAGCATTTT.

The V and J genes are TRBV28 and TRBJ1-6; D is uncertain. Germline CDR1 reads MDHEN; CDR2 reads SYDVKM. This CDR3 has 12 residues. V lost 7 bases, J lost 14 bases, and 15 bases lay in between. The CDR3 DNA is TGTGCCAGCACCTCTGTCCCCCCAGCCCTCCACTTT. Its translation: CASTSVPPALHF.

V and J are TRBV11-3 and TRBJ2-7; TRBD1 matches 7 bases. The length of the CDR3 is 14 residues. The V gene end was trimmed by 2 bases and the J gene end by 3 bases; junction bases not matched to a gene: 4. Germline V gene sequence: CDR1 SGHNT, CDR2 YENEEA. The CDR3 loop reads CASSLSGGLYEQYF. Here the CDR3 DNA reads TGTGCCAGCAGCTTATCAGGGGGTCTCTACGAGCAGTACTTC.

The chain links TRBV3-1 (or the pseudogene TRBV3-2) to TRBJ2-2, with D maybe TRBD2 (7 bases). Per germline, CDR1 LGHDT and CDR2 YNNKEL (reference sequence). This CDR3 has 18 amino acids. The V end lost 0 bases, the J end lost 4 bases, and 18 bases lay between the germline ends. CDR3 DNA sequence: TGTGCCAGCAGCCAAGATCGGGGAGGGGGGCTAGGCACCGGGGAGCTGTTTTTT. It translates to CASSQDRGGGLGTGELFF.

The J gene is TRBJ1-6, the V gene TRBV7-2, with 8 bases identical to TRBD1. CDR1 is SGHTA and CDR2 is FQGNSA in the germline V gene. This CDR3 is built from 16 residues. Trimming at V came to 4 bases and at J to 6 bases, leaving 8 bases not matched to a gene. Here the CDR3 DNA reads TGTGCCAGCAGCTACGCCGACAGGGGATTTAATTCACCCCTCCACTTT. It translates to CASSYADRGFNSPLHF. Using reference TRBV7-2 and TRBJ1-6 for the parts outside the CDR3, the full variable domain is GAGVSQSPSNKVTEKGKDVELRCDPISGHTALYWYRQSLGQGLEFLIYFQGNSAPDKSGLPSDRFSAERTGGSVSTLTIQRTQQEDSAVYLCASSYADRGFNSPLHFGNGTRLTVT.

The genes are TRBV5-1 and TRBJ1-1, with 7 bases that match TRBD1. Per the germline V gene, CDR1 is SGHRS and CDR2 is YFSETQ. Losses at the gene ends were 4 bases for V and 6 bases for J; bases not matched to a gene: 12. This CDR3 has 15 amino acids. This chain's CDR3 is CASSPRAGQTAEAFF. The DNA for the CDR3 is TGCGCCAGCAGCCCCCGGGCGGGACAGACGGCTGAAGCTTTCTTT.

The V and J genes are TRBV11-3 and TRBJ2-7; tentatively, D is TRBD2 (6 bases). The CDR3 totals 14 residues. CDR1 is SGHNT, CDR2 YENEEA, per germline. Between the trimmed V and J ends, which lost 3 bases and 2 bases, there was a span of 11 bases. CDR3 DNA sequence: TGTGCCAGCAGCTTTGGCCCGGGGGCCTACGAGCAGTACTTC. Translating gives CASSFGPGAYEQYF.

The chain couples TRBV11-3 to TRBJ2-5, with TRBD2 matching over 7 bases. The CDR3 consists of 15 residues. From germline, CDR1 is SGHNT and CDR2 YENEEA. V shed 0 bases and J 4 bases; nucleotides not matched to a gene: 5. CDR3 residues: CASSLDGTGGETQYF. CDR3 nucleotides: TGTGCCAGCAGCTTAGATGGGACGGGGGGAGAGACCCAGTACTTC.

The V call is TRBV19, the J call TRBJ1-1; D call uncertain. The CDR3 is 13 amino acids. Looked up from germline, CDR1 is LNHDA and CDR2 is SQIVND (reference sequence). V dropped 9 bases and J dropped 4 bases, with 15 bases sitting between them. In nucleotides, the CDR3 is TGTGCCAGCAGCCTAGGAATGACCACTGAAGCTTTCTTT. It yields the protein CASSLGMTTEAFF.

This chain uses TRBV6-1 with TRBJ1-1, with a possible D match to TRBD1 (6 bases). V shed 3 bases and J shed 4 bases, with 18 bases lying between them. Germline V gene lookup returns CDR1 MNHNS and CDR2 SASEGT. This CDR3 is built from 16 residues. CDR3 nucleotides: TGTGCCAGCAGTGATAGGTTAAAGACAGGCCCCACTGAAGCTTTCTTT. Its translation is CASSDRLKTGPTEAFF.

By frequency in the sample, this clone is medium-sized. The CDR3 region has the DNA TGTGCCAGCTCACCACTACAAGTATACTATGGCTACACCTTC. This gives the protein CASSPLQVYYGYTF. V usage is TRBV18 and J usage is TRBJ1-2; D is undetermined. Trimming shortened V by 1 base and J by 3 bases, and 9 bases separated the two germline ends. The germline CDR1 and CDR2 sequences are KGHSH and LQKENI. The CDR3 is made up of 14 amino acids. Drawing the rest from reference TRBV18 and TRBJ1-2, the complete variable domain is NAGVMQNPRHLVRRRGQEARLRCSPMKGHSHVYWYRQLPEEGLKFMVYLQKENIIDESGMPKERFSAEFPKEGPSILRIQQVVRGDSAAYFCASSPLQVYYGYTFGSGTRLTVV.

The rearrangement links TRBV12-3 or TRBV12-4 to TRBJ1-2, with TRBD1 identical over 7 bases. CDR3 size: 13 residues. The ends lost 4 bases at V and 5 bases at J; junction bases unmatched: 4. The CDR3 loop is CASSSTGKYGYTF. The DNA of the CDR3 is TGTGCCAGCAGTTCGACAGGGAAATATGGCTACACCTTC.

This clone has a handful of counts. V usage is TRBV7-2 and J usage is TRBJ2-7, with no clear D. The V and J ends lost 5 bases and 2 bases respectively, with 13 bases between them. CDR3 length equals 14 residues. Per germline, CDR1 SGHTA and CDR2 FQGNSA. CDR3 nucleotides: TGTGCCAGCAGCCCCCGAGGCGTCACCTACGAGCAGTACTTC. It is translated as CASSPRGVTYEQYF.

This clone was detected only a few times. This chain links TRBV10-3 with TRBJ1-5; D unclear. The germline gives CDR1 ENHRY, CDR2 SYGVKD. Trimming removed 3 bases from V and 7 bases from J, with 13 bases in between. The CDR3 is made up of 14 amino acids. This CDR3 is CAISDGLRPQPQHF. CDR3 in DNA: TGTGCCATCAGTGACGGACTTCGGCCACAGCCCCAGCATTTT.

The chain is built from TRBV5-6 and TRBJ2-5; D gene unclear. The CDR3 extends over 14 amino acids. Trimming removed 0 bases at V and 1 base at J, with 7 bases between. The germline gives CDR1 SGHDT, CDR2 YYEEEE. The CDR3 DNA is TGTGCCAGCAGCTTGGCGTTTTCCCAAGAGACCCAGTACTTC. Its translation is CASSLAFSQETQYF.

The V gene is TRBV7-3, the J gene TRBJ2-3, with 7 bases lining up with TRBD2. After removal of 2 bases from V and 2 bases from J, the junction contained 4 bases not matched to a gene. CDR1 SGHTA and CDR2 FQGTGA come from the germline V gene. This CDR3 region has 15 residues. The CDR3 sequence: CASSLFGTNTDTQYF. CDR3 sequence (DNA): TGTGCCAGCAGCTTATTCGGGACTAACACAGATACGCAGTATTTT.